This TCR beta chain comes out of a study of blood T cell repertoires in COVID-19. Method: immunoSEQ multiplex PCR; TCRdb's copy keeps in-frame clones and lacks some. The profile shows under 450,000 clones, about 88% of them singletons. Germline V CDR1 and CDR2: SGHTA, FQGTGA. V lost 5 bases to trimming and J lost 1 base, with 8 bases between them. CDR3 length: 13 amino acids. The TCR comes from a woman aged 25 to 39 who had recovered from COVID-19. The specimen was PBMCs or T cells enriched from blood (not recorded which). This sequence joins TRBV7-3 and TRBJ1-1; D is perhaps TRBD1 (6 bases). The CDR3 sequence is CASSADRNTEAFF. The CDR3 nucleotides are TGTGCCAGCAGCGCGGACAGGAACACTGAAGCTTTCTTT.